This T cell receptor (beta chain) emerged from a study of T-cell reconstitution after alpha-beta-depleted transplantation in children. Study results and caveats: Newly generated T cells supplied most T-cell counts and diversity one year post-transplant. Certain patients had high TCRbeta diversity at day 60, and it came from recipient T cells and thymic progenitors that survived. Alpha-beta T cells about two months after transplant reportedly derived from several hundred expanded graft clones.

The library targeted TCRbeta and was prepared with unique molecular identifiers. TCRdb analysed the PCR reads with MiXCR anew, one entry per CDR3 protein. The profile shows approximately 200,000 distinct CDR3 sequences, 6.3% of them singletons. This clonotype was found a few times. Its cognate antigen is unknown. The specimen was PBMCs, collected before TCRalphabeta/CD19-depleted stem cell transplant. The TCR originated in a girl less than two years old with combined immunodeficiency, due to receive a stem cell transplant.

The CDR3 bases are TGTGCCAGCAGCGCAACGGGAGGTGCCTCCAATGAGCAGTTCTTC. It is translated as CASSATGGASNEQFF. This rearrangement joins TRBV9 to TRBJ2-1; 7 bases map to TRBD2. Losses at the gene ends were 3 bases for V and 6 bases for J; bases not matched to a gene: 9. This CDR3 comprises 15 residues. Germline V CDR1 and CDR2: SGDLS, YYNGEE.